The clone carrying this TCR beta chain was observed a few times. The data were taken from a study of cytomegalovirus exposure and HLA in healthy donors. There are 15 residues in the CDR3. The ends were cut back, 5 bases at V and 3 bases at J, with 14 bases in the middle. The germline V gene encodes CDR1 SGHTA and CDR2 FQGNSA. With 60 Vbeta and 13 Jbeta primers, the PCR was carried out. TCRdb keeps only in-frame clones here, not all; method: immunoSEQ multiplex PCR. The table includes 120,000 to 150,000 clones, over 8% detected once. The gene calls are TRBV7-2 and TRBJ1-5; weak D call: TRBD1 (5 bases). Sequencing was done on a sample of PBMCs. This receptor was obtained from a male donor in good health and CMV-seronegative. The CDR3 sequence is CASSRIDRPNQPQHF. DNA for the CDR3: TGTGCCAGCAGCCGAATTGACAGACCCAATCAGCCCCAGCATTTT.